This is a list of T cell receptor beta chains from one sample in a study of PD-1 blockade in classical Hodgkin lymphoma. Measured with immunoSEQ multiplex PCR; TCRdb has only the in-frame clones, and not every one. Among around 31,000 clones listed, around 80% were seen once. The material sequenced was CD4+ T cells from blood, taken before the fourth cycle of nivolumab. The receptor source for this set is a human donor with classical Hodgkin lymphoma. Each CDR3 is given with its conserved first and last residue. Fields, in order: CDR3 length, J gene, V gene, D gene, clone size, CDR3 protein, CDR3 DNA. The D gene is left open where the match is weak. Some rows have no size entry. The others give once, few or many, or a class for an expanded clone.

>14|TRBJ1-1|TRBV19|TRBD1|NA
CASREDRGLTEAFF
TGTGCCAGCAGGGAGGACAGGGGACTGACTGAAGCTTTCTTT
>14|TRBJ2-5|TRBV11-2|NA|NA
CASSPHGVQETQYF
TGTGCCAGCAGCCCTCACGGGGTCCAAGAGACCCAGTACTTC
>17|TRBJ2-7|TRBV5-5|NA|NA
CASSLEYGEPPSYEQYF
TGTGCCAGCAGCTTGGAGTATGGGGAGCCCCCCTCCTACGAGCAGTACTTC
>15|TRBJ2-3|TRBV28|NA|NA
CASSLAGAHTDTQYF
TGTGCCAGCAGTTTGGCGGGGGCCCACACAGATACGCAGTATTTT
>16|TRBJ2-7|TRBV10-2|TRBD1|NA
CASSKMAGTVSYEQYF
TGCGCCAGCAGTAAGATGGCCGGGACAGTCTCCTACGAGCAGTACTTC
>13|TRBJ1-1|TRBV19|TRBD1|NA
CASIGDRVTEAFF
TGTGCCAGTATCGGGGACAGGGTCACTGAAGCTTTCTTT
>13|TRBJ1-3|TRBV4-1|NA|few
CASSQETVDTIYF
TGCGCCAGCAGCCAAGAAACCGTGGACACCATATATTTT
>16|TRBJ2-7|TRBV6-1|NA|once
CASSELVPKRGYEQYF
TGTGCCAGCAGTGAACTCGTCCCCAAAAGGGGCTACGAGCAGTACTTC
>14|TRBJ1-2|TRBV30|NA|NA
CAWSVYDSLGGYTF
TGTGCCTGGAGTGTATACGACAGTCTTGGTGGCTACACCTTC
>13|TRBJ2-7|TRBV11-3|NA|once
CASSSAGGYEQYF
TGTGCCAGCAGCTCCGCAGGGGGGTACGAGCAGTACTTC
>13|TRBJ2-7|TRBV28|NA|NA
CASGSGATYEQYF
TGTGCCAGCGGTTCAGGGGCTACATACGAGCAGTACTTC
>18|TRBJ1-5|TRBV2|NA|few
CASGPPRGVPYSNQPQHF
TGTGCCAGCGGTCCCCCCCGGGGAGTGCCTTATAGCAATCAGCCCCAGCATTTT
>14|TRBJ1-2|TRBV5-1|TRBD1|few
CASSLGGDRSGYTF
TGCGCCAGCAGCCTCGGGGGGGACAGGAGTGGCTACACCTTC
>13|TRBJ1-1|TRBV25-1|NA|NA
CASSGGMNTEAFF
TGTGCCAGCAGTGGGGGGATGAACACTGAAGCTTTCTTT
>16|TRBJ2-3|TRBV11-2|NA|once
CASSLGGGLSTDTQYF
TGTGCCAGCAGCTTAGGGGGGGGCCTTAGCACAGATACGCAGTATTTT
>15|TRBJ2-3|TRBV19|TRBD2|NA
CASGNWRGGMDTQYF
TGTGCCAGTGGCAATTGGCGGGGGGGCATGGATACGCAGTATTTT
>14|TRBJ1-2|TRBV7-2|NA|NA
CASSLMDGPYGYTF
TGTGCCAGCAGCTTAATGGACGGACCTTATGGCTACACCTTC
>14|TRBJ2-7|TRBV7-2|NA|NA
CASSLKGQHYEQYF
TGTGCCAGCAGCTTGAAAGGACAGCACTACGAGCAGTACTTC
>15|TRBJ2-7|TRBV19|NA|NA
CASSISGTNIYEQYF
TGTGCCAGTAGTATCTCGGGGACAAATATCTACGAGCAGTACTTC
>15|TRBJ1-2|TRBV11-2|TRBD1|NA
CASSYSRQGAWGYTF
TGTGCCAGCAGCTACTCCCGACAGGGGGCATGGGGCTACACCTTC
>12|TRBJ1-2|TRBV15|NA|few
CATSREDDGYTF
TGTGCCACCAGCAGAGAGGACGATGGCTACACCTTC
>13|TRBJ1-1|TRBV5-1|NA|NA
CASSLVGETEAFF
TGCGCCAGCAGCTTGGTGGGGGAAACTGAAGCTTTCTTT
>12|TRBJ1-1|TRBV30|NA|few
CAWSRGTPEAFF
TGTGCCTGGAGTAGGGGGACCCCTGAAGCTTTCTTT
>11|TRBJ2-7|TRBV10-1|NA|NA
CASSQGDEQYF
TGCGCCAGCAGCCAGGGAGACGAGCAGTACTTC
>15|TRBJ1-1|TRBV6-5|NA|NA
CASSNSGDFGTEAFF
TGTGCCAGCAGTAACTCTGGGGACTTCGGCACTGAAGCTTTCTTT
>15|TRBJ1-2|TRBV5-6|NA|NA
CASSLDPRDVWGYTF
TGTGCCAGCAGCTTGGACCCCCGGGACGTGTGGGGCTACACCTTC
>13|TRBJ1-1|TRBV7-9|NA|NA
CASSLEGGTEAFF
TGTGCCAGCAGCTTAGAAGGGGGCACTGAAGCTTTCTTT
>15|TRBJ2-7|TRBV10-1|NA|NA
CASTAVGLLSYEQYF
TGCGCCAGCACCGCCGTTGGGCTACTTAGCTACGAGCAGTACTTC
>13|TRBJ1-2|TRBV18|NA|NA
CASSPNSNYGYTF
TGTGCCAGCTCACCAAACAGCAACTATGGCTACACCTTC
>11|TRBJ2-7|TRBV20-1|NA|NA
CSAWWGYEQYF
TGCAGTGCTTGGTGGGGCTACGAGCAGTACTTC
>18|TRBJ2-7|TRBV23-1|NA|NA
CASSQFHWGDQETYEQYF
TGCGCCAGCAGTCAATTCCACTGGGGGGACCAGGAGACCTACGAGCAGTACTTC
>13|TRBJ1-2|TRBV6-5|NA|NA
CASSYSGGSGYTF
TGTGCCAGCAGTTACTCGGGTGGTAGTGGCTACACCTTC
>14|TRBJ1-6|TRBV30|NA|few
CACIFLTASSPLHF
TGTGCCTGCATATTCCTCACCGCATCTTCACCCCTCCACTTT
>13|TRBJ1-1|TRBV5-8|TRBD1|NA
CASTSNRGAEAFF
TGTGCCAGCACATCTAACAGGGGCGCTGAAGCTTTCTTT
>12|TRBJ1-4|TRBV30|NA|NA
CAWSVLGEKLFF
TGTGCCTGGAGTGTACTGGGTGAAAAACTGTTTTTT
>14|TRBJ1-1|TRBV9|NA|NA
CASSVDGRAAEAFF
TGTGCCAGCAGCGTGGACGGCAGGGCAGCTGAAGCTTTCTTT
>16|TRBJ1-1|TRBV4-3|TRBD1|NA
CASSLHRGHENTEAFF
TGCGCCAGCAGCCTCCACAGGGGGCACGAGAACACTGAAGCTTTCTTT
>15|TRBJ1-2|TRBV9|TRBD1|NA
CASSVRDSSNYGYTF
TGTGCCAGCAGCGTCCGGGACAGTTCTAACTATGGCTACACCTTC
>14|TRBJ2-5|TRBV7-2|NA|NA
CASSLAAVGETQYF
TGTGCCAGCAGCTTAGCGGCAGTGGGAGAGACCCAGTACTTC
>14|TRBJ2-7|TRBV30|NA|NA
CAWSVLSGYYEQYF
TGTGCCTGGAGTGTTTTATCGGGGTACTACGAGCAGTACTTC
>14|TRBJ1-4|TRBV28|NA|NA
CASSLSGYDEKLFF
TGTGCCAGCAGTTTGTCCGGATACGACGAAAAACTGTTTTTT
>15|TRBJ1-2|TRBV18|TRBD1|NA
CASSTGDRRSEGYTF
TGTGCCAGCTCAACAGGGGACAGGAGATCAGAGGGCTACACCTTC
>16|TRBJ1-2|TRBV6-5|TRBD1|NA
CASSYHTQGRRGGYTF
TGTGCCAGCAGTTACCATACACAGGGGAGAAGGGGTGGCTACACCTTC
>14|TRBJ2-7|TRBV2|NA|NA
CASSERTFTYEQYF
TGTGCCAGCAGTGAAAGGACATTTACCTACGAGCAGTACTTC
>13|TRBJ1-5|TRBV30|NA|few
CAWSAESGQPQHF
TGTGCCTGGAGTGCGGAAAGTGGTCAGCCCCAGCATTTT
>13|TRBJ1-2|TRBV7-9|NA|NA
CASSSLADYGYTF
TGTGCCAGCAGCTCGCTGGCGGACTATGGCTACACCTTC
>17|TRBJ2-2|TRBV27|TRBD1|NA
CASSFQDRGLFTGELFF
TGTGCCAGCAGTTTCCAGGACAGGGGTTTGTTCACCGGGGAGCTGTTTTTT